What follows are 9 T cell receptor beta chains derived from one specimen sequenced in a study of T cell responses to AZD1222 COVID-19 vaccine. Using immunoSEQ multiplex PCR, the repertoire was profiled, and TCRdb retains in-frame clones only, with some absent. The sample lists more than 100,000 clones, approximately 85% occurring once. The sample consisted of peripheral blood, taken on day 0 of AZD1222 vaccination. The receptors were gathered from an adult in good health.

This chain uses TRBV7-9 with TRBJ2-5; TRBD2 matches 9 bases. Trimming cost V 1 base and J 1 base; bases outside gene matches: 4. From germline, CDR1 is SEHNR and CDR2 FQNEAQ (reference sequence). This CDR3 is 16 amino acids long. CDR3 DNA sequence: TGTGCCAGCAGCTTAGGACTAGCGGTTCTCCAAGAGACCCAGTACTTC. As protein: CASSLGLAVLQETQYF.

This sequence joins TRBV11-2 and TRBJ1-6, with D possibly being TRBD1 (5 bases). V was pared by 2 bases and J by 10 bases, with 18 bases between. This CDR3 is built from 16 residues. From germline, CDR1 is SGHAT and CDR2 FQNNGV. As DNA, the CDR3 is TGTGCCAGCAGCTTAATAAAGGGCGGCCGGGGCTCACCCCTCCACTTT. Amino acid sequence: CASSLIKGGRGSPLHF.

This chain joins TRBV12-3 or TRBV12-4 and TRBJ1-1; D unclear. The length of the CDR3 is 13 residues. Between the trimmed V and J ends, which lost 6 bases and 0 bases, there was a span of 8 bases. The CDR3 is CASRIHLNTEAFF. In DNA, the CDR3 is TGTGCCAGCAGGATACATTTGAACACTGAAGCTTTCTTT.

The chain employs TRBV28 and TRBJ1-2, with D uncertain. Trimming removed 2 bases at V and 0 bases at J, with 13 bases between. CDR1 and CDR2 from the germline V gene are MDHEN and SYDVKM. The length of the CDR3 is 16 residues. DNA for the CDR3: TGTGCCAGCAGTTTAACGCGGCTACCTCCTAACTATGGCTACACCTTC. Its protein product is CASSLTRLPPNYGYTF.

The chain is built from TRBV7-9 and TRBJ1-1; D uncertain. Germline values: CDR1 SEHNR, CDR2 FQNEAQ (reference sequence). The V and J ends lost 0 bases and 1 base respectively, with 9 bases between them. The CDR3 spans 15 residues. CDR3 DNA sequence: TGTGCCAGCAGCTTAGCGCTGGGAAGGAACACTGAAGCTTTCTTT. Its protein is CASSLALGRNTEAFF. The full variable domain, its missing parts supplied by reference TRBV7-9 and TRBJ1-1, is DTGVSQNPRHKITKRGQNVTFRCDPISEHNRLYWYRQTLGQGPEFLTYFQNEAQLEKSRLLSDRFSAERPKGSFSTLEIQRTEQGDSAMYLCASSLALGRNTEAFFGQGTRLTVV.

This clone is a singleton in its sample. The chain combines TRBV5-6 with TRBJ2-1; the match to TRBD2 covers 7 bases. The CDR3 length is 13 residues. The V gene end was trimmed by 0 bases and the J gene end by 8 bases; junction bases not matched to a gene: 2. CDR1 and CDR2 from the germline V gene are SGHDT and YYEEEE. As DNA, the CDR3 is TGTGCCAGCAGCTTGGGTGCGGGGGATGAGCAGTTCTTC. Encoded protein: CASSLGAGDEQFF.

This clone was counted only a few times. The CDR3 nucleotides read TGTGCCAGTAGCCCAAGGACAGGGGAATGGGCCCGCCGGGGCTACACCTTC. Translated, it gives CASSPRTGEWARRGYTF. The chain couples TRBV19 to TRBJ1-2, with 9 bases fitting TRBD1. J lost 8 bases, V lost 6 bases, and 19 bases had no gene match. CDR3 length: 17 amino acids. Germline V gene lookup returns CDR1 LNHDA and CDR2 SQIVND (reference sequence).

This clone showed up just a few times. The chain recombines TRBV4-1 with TRBJ1-1; D is unresolved. With 0 bases removed from V and 9 bases from J, the gap between germline ends came to 8 bases. The CDR3 spans 12 residues. Germline assignment: CDR1 MGHRA and CDR2 YSYEKL. CDR3 DNA sequence: TGCGCCAGCAGCCAAGATCGGAGAAAAGCTTTCTTT. This codes for CASSQDRRKAFF.

The chain couples TRBV5-6 to TRBJ1-5; 9 bases agree with TRBD1. The CDR3 loop spans 14 amino acids. In germline, CDR1 is SGHDT, CDR2 YYEEEE. The ends lost 1 base at V and 11 bases at J; junction bases unmatched: 7. In nucleotides, the CDR3 is TGTGCCAGCAGCTTGATGACAGGGGGTGGGTCCCAGCATTTT. It translates to CASSLMTGGGSQHF.